These 14 T cell receptor beta chains came from one sample sequenced in a study of cytomegalovirus exposure and HLA in healthy donors. Use of 60 Vbeta and 13 Jbeta primers characterized the PCR. Produced via immunoSEQ multiplex PCR; TCRdb's table is partial and in-frame only. The sample consists of roughly 100,000 clones, roughly four fifths of them appearing once. Material: PBMCs. The receptor source for this set is a middle-aged man in good health and CMV-seronegative.

The chain links TRBV4-2 to TRBJ2-3; tentative D call: TRBD2 (6 bases). The V gene's germline CDR1 is LGHNA and CDR2 YNFKEQ. V lost 1 base and J lost 1, with 15 bases in between. This CDR3 has 17 residues. The CDR3 coding sequence is TGTGCCAGCAGCCAAGTTACGACGGGGGTCGGCACAGATACGCAGTATTTT. It codes for CASSQVTTGVGTDTQYF.

This clone was seen only a few times. The rearrangement links TRBV27 to TRBJ1-4; 7 nucleotides align to TRBD1. J lost 5 bases, V lost 6 bases, and 6 bases had no gene match. The germline CDR1 and CDR2 sequences are MNHEY and SMNVEV (reference sequence). This CDR3 is built from 14 residues. The DNA for the CDR3 is TGTGCCAGCAGACGGACAGGAAGAAATGAAAAACTGTTTTTT. Its protein is CASRRTGRNEKLFF.

The gene calls are TRBV7-9 and TRBJ1-6; 7 positions match TRBD1. J lost 9 bases, V lost 3 bases, and 5 bases had no gene match. Germline-derived CDR1 and CDR2 are SEHNR and FQNEAQ (reference sequence). The CDR3 runs to 14 residues. CDR3 in DNA: TGTGCCAGCAGCTTGGGTGACAGGGCTTCACCCCTCCACTTT. As protein: CASSLGDRASPLHF.

Worth noting for this clone: The same CDR3 is also encoded by other DNA sequences in this sample. This chain joins TRBV5-1 and TRBJ1-4, with D tentatively TRBD1 (6 bases). CDR3 size: 14 residues. The germline V gene encodes CDR1 SGHRS and CDR2 YFSETQ. The V end was cut by 4 bases, the J end by 2 bases, with 9 bases between. The CDR3 loop reads CASSPQGTNEKLFF. The DNA for the CDR3 is TGCGCCAGCAGCCCTCAGGGGACTAATGAAAAACTGTTTTTT.

This clone was observed a single time. The J gene is TRBJ2-7, the V gene TRBV7-8, with D possibly matching TRBD2 (6 bases). CDR1 and CDR2 from the germline V gene are SGHVS and FQNEAQ. This CDR3 has 15 residues. V shed 2 bases and J shed 0 bases, with 11 bases lying between them. DNA for the CDR3: TGTGCCAGCAGCTTAAGACTAGGGAGCTCCTACGAGCAGTACTTC. Translating gives CASSLRLGSSYEQYF.

V gene TRBV7-9 combines with J gene TRBJ2-1, with D uncertain. This CDR3 contains 14 residues. The V gene's germline CDR1 is SEHNR and CDR2 FQNEAQ (reference sequence). Trimming took 2 bases from V and 3 from J, leaving 8 bases between them. The CDR3 nucleotides are TGTGCCAGCAGCTTAAACACCTTCTACAATGAGCAGTTCTTC. Translated, it gives CASSLNTFYNEQFF.

The chain has TRBV7-7 and TRBJ2-3, with TRBD1 identical over 8 bases. J gave up 0 bases and V 5 bases, and 4 bases lay outside the gene matches. Germline V gene sequence: CDR1 SSHAT, CDR2 FNYEAQ (reference sequence). The CDR3 spans 15 residues. CDR3: CASSKTGESTDTQYF. CDR3 DNA sequence: TGTGCCAGCAGCAAGACAGGGGAGAGCACAGATACGCAGTATTTT.

This sequence joins TRBV2 and TRBJ2-7, with D perhaps TRBD1 (5 bases). Germline V gives CDR1 SNHLY, CDR2 FYNNEI. The length of the CDR3 is 14 residues. Trimming took 3 bases from V and 3 from J, leaving 12 bases between them. The CDR3 region is CASSEQGVLYEQYF. CDR3 DNA sequence: TGTGCCAGCAGTGAGCAGGGCGTTCTCTACGAGCAGTACTTC.

This clone appeared a few times. The CDR3 bases are TGTGCCAGCAGCTCAGCCTATCGCTCTGGAAACACCATATATTTT. Residues: CASSSAYRSGNTIYF. The chain recombines TRBV7-6 with TRBJ1-3; no firm D call. From germline, CDR1 is SGHVS and CDR2 FNYEAQ. The CDR3 consists of 15 residues. Trimming stripped 4 bases from V and 0 bases from J, with 10 bases between.

This chain joins TRBV5-1 and TRBJ1-6, with D unresolved. Per germline, CDR1 SGHRS and CDR2 YFSETQ. The CDR3 consists of 16 residues. V shed 2 bases and J shed 0 bases, with 9 bases lying between them. CDR3 nucleotides: TGCGCCAGCAGCTTTCAGGCGAACTCCTATAATTCACCCCTCCACTTT. This encodes CASSFQANSYNSPLHF.

CDR3 protein: CASSHRVEGREETQYF. CDR3 in DNA: TGTGCCAGCAGCCATCGAGTGGAGGGACGGGAAGAGACCCAGTACTTC. V is TRBV4-2 and J is TRBJ2-5; D possibly corresponds to TRBD2 (6 bases). The V end was cut by 3 bases, the J end by 3 bases, with 17 bases between. The CDR3 consists of 16 residues. Germline V gene data show CDR1 as LGHNA and CDR2 as YNFKEQ.

This clone came up a few times. The chain has TRBV5-6 and TRBJ1-1; D is perhaps TRBD1 (6 bases). CDR3 length: 12 amino acids. Trimming cost V 1 base and J 7 bases, with 8 bases left between them. The germline V gene encodes CDR1 SGHDT and CDR2 YYEEEE. CDR3 sequence: CASSLNRVEAFF. CDR3 coding DNA: TGTGCCAGCAGCTTGAACAGGGTTGAAGCTTTCTTT.

The V and J genes are TRBV7-9 and TRBJ1-1; D perhaps matches TRBD1 (5 bases). CDR1 and CDR2 from the germline V gene are SEHNR and FQNEAQ (reference sequence). V was clipped by 7 bases and J by 9 bases, with 12 bases between them. The CDR3 runs 11 residues. This CDR3 is CASTVDSQAFF. The DNA of the CDR3 is TGTGCCAGCACCGTAGACAGCCAAGCTTTCTTT.

This rearrangement joins TRBV15 to TRBJ1-1, with D perhaps TRBD1 (6 bases). Per germline, CDR1 LNHNV and CDR2 YYDKDF (reference sequence). The ends were cut back, 1 base at V and 11 bases at J, with 14 bases in the middle. This CDR3 has 13 amino acids. In nucleotides, the CDR3 is TGTGCCACCAGCAGAGTTAGGACAGTCTCGGCTTTCTTT. Translation gives CATSRVRTVSAFF.